This T cell receptor (beta chain) comes out of a study of T cell repertoires in cytomegalovirus infection. On the study more broadly: CMV epitopes, recently identified HLA-C-restricted and well-studied HLA-B-restricted, were used. Public signatures in TCR beta pointed to CMV infection and matching HLA type. Study-level results: The cumulative frequency of public TCR beta families identified carriers of CMV plus the relevant HLA.

MiXCR, run by TCRdb on the reads, gives a single entry per CDR3 protein. The sample records hundreds of thousands of distinct CDR3 sequences, about 33% being singletons. Points on this clonotype: Its specificity is unknown.

The CDR3 runs 16 residues. CDR1 is SGHAT and CDR2 is FQDESV in the germline V gene (reference sequence). V lost 8 bases and J lost 0, with 20 bases in between. This rearrangement joins TRBV11-1 to TRBJ2-7; the D gene is possibly TRBD2 (6 bases). Sample: cultured PBMCs, taken from culture after CMV antigen stimulation. The TCR sequence derives from a human donor in good health (CMV status not recorded). Some clones in this sample may be carry-over from other donors' samples. CDR3 bases: TGTGCCAGCTCCAATCCGTTGGGGGGACCCTCCTACGAGCAGTACTTC. Translation: CASSNPLGGPSYEQYF.